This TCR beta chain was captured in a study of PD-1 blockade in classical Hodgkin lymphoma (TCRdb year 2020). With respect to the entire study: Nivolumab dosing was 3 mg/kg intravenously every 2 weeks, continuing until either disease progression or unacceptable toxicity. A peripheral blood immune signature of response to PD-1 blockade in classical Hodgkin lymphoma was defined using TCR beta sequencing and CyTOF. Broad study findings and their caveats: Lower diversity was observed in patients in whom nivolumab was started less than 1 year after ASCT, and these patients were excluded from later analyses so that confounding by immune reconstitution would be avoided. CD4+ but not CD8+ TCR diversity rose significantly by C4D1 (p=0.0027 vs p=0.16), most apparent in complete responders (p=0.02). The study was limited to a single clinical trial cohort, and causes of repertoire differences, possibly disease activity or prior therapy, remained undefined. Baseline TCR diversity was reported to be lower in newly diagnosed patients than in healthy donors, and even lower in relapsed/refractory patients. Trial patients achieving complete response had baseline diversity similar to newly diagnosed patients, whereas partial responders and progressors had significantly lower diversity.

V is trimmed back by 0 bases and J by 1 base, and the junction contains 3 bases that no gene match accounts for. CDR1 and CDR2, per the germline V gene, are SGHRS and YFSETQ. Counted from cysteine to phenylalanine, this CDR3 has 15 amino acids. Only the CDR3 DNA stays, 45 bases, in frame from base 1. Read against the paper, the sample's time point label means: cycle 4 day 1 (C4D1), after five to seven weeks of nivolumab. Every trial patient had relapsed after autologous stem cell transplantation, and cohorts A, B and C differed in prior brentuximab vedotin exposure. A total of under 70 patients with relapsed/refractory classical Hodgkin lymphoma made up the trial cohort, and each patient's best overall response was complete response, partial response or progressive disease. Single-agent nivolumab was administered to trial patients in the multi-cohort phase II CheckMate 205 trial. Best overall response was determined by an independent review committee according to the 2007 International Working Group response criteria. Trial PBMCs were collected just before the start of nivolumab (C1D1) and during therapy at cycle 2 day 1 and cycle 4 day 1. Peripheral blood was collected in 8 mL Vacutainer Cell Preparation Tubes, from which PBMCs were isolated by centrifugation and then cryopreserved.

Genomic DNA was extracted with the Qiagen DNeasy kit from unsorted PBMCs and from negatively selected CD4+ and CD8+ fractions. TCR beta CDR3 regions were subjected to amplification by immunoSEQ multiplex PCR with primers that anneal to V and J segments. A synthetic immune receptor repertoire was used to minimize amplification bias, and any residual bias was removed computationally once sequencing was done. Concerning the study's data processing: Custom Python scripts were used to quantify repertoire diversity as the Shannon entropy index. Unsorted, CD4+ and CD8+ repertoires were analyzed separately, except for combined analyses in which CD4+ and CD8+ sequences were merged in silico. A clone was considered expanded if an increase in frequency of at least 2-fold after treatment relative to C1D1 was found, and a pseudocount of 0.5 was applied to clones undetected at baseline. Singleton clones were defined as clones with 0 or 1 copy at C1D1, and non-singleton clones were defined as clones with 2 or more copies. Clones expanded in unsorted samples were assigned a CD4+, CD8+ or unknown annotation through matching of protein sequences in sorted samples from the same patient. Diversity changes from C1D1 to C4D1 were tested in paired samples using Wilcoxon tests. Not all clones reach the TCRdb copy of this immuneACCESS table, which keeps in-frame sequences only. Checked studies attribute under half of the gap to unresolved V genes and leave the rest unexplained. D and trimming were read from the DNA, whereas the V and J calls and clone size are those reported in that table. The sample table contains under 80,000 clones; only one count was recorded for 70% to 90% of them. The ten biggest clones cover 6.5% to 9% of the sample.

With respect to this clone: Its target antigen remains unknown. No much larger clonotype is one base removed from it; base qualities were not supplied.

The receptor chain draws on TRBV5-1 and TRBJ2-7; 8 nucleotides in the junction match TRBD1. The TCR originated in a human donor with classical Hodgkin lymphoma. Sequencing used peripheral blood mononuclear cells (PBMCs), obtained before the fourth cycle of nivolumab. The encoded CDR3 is CASSLVGQGSYEQYF. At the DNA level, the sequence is TGCGCCAGCAGCTTGGTCGGACAGGGATCCTACGAGCAGTACTTC.